This is a list of T cell receptor beta chains from one sample in a study of beta chain features in type 1 diabetes. Produced via immunoSEQ multiplex PCR; TCRdb's table is partial and in-frame only. Of about 230,000 clones detected, under 20% appear once; the ten largest clones hold 0.08% to 0.095%. Sequencing was performed on naive CD4+ T cells from blood. The receptor set was obtained from a man aged 25-45 years with type 1 diabetes. The CDR3 runs from the conserved cysteine through the conserved F or W. The D gene is left open where the match is weak. Size tells how often a clone was seen (once, few, many) or the class of an expanded clone, and some rows leave it out.

clone_size | j_call | d_call | v_call | cdr3_nt | cdr3_aa
. | TRBJ2-1 | TRBD1 | TRBV6-1 | TGTGCCAGCAGACAATGGGACAGGGTGAATGAGCAGTTCTTC | CASRQWDRVNEQFF
few | TRBJ2-7 | . | TRBV28 | TGTGCCAGCACCTCGGAGGGAAGCGTCTACGAGCAGTACTTC | CASTSEGSVYEQYF
few | TRBJ2-5 | TRBD2 | TRBV29-1 | TGCAGCGTTGTAGCGGGTCTGAGGGAGACCCAGTACTTC | CSVVAGLRETQYF
. | TRBJ2-1 | . | TRBV29-1 | TGCAGCGTTGGAGGACAGCCTACCAATGAGCAGTTCTTC | CSVGGQPTNEQFF
few | TRBJ2-3 | . | TRBV4-3 | TGCGCCAGCAGCCAAGATCTTCGCGGGGCTGGCTTAGATACGCAGTATTTT | CASSQDLRGAGLDTQYF
. | TRBJ2-7 | . | TRBV19 | TGTGCCAGTAGTAAGGCGTGGGGTTTCTACGAGCAGTACTTC | CASSKAWGFYEQYF
. | TRBJ1-1 | . | TRBV7-6 | TGTGCCAGCAGCCCGGGTTGGGGTCGAATGAACACTGAAGCTTTCTTT | CASSPGWGRMNTEAFF
. | TRBJ2-7 | TRBD1 | TRBV7-2 | TGTGCCAGCAGCCCGGACAGGGTCTCCTACGAGCAGTACTTC | CASSPDRVSYEQYF
. | TRBJ1-5 | . | TRBV5-1 | TGCGCCAGCAGCTTGGTGCGGGGTAGGGGCAATCAGCCCCAGCATTTT | CASSLVRGRGNQPQHF
. | TRBJ1-1 | . | TRBV4-3 | TGCGCCAGCAGCCGTTGGACAGCAGTAAACACTGAAGCTTTCTTT | CASSRWTAVNTEAFF
. | TRBJ2-1 | TRBD2 | TRBV10-3 | TGTGCCATCAGTGATTACTCCTCGACTAGCGGGAAGAGTCGTGAGCAGTTCTTC | CAISDYSSTSGKSREQFF
. | TRBJ2-7 | . | TRBV30 | TGTGCCTGGAGTGTACGCGGATCCTACGAGCAGTACTTC | CAWSVRGSYEQYF
few | TRBJ2-1 | . | TRBV30 | TGTGCCGCCCAAGGGGCTTCCTACAATGAGCAGTTCTTC | CAAQGASYNEQFF
few | TRBJ2-5 | . | TRBV7-2 | TGTGCCAGCAGCTTAGACAGGGCTCAAGAGACCCAGTACTTC | CASSLDRAQETQYF
. | TRBJ2-5 | . | TRBV5-1 | TGCGCCAGCGCAATCCAAGAGACCCAGTACTTC | CASAIQETQYF
. | TRBJ2-6 | . | TRBV7-9 | TGTGCCAGCAGCTTAGCCGGCGGGGCCTGGTCGACTTTC | CASSLAGGAWSTF
. | TRBJ2-1 | TRBD2 | TRBV6-1 | TGTGCCGGCGGACTAGCGGGAGGGCACTACAATGAGCAGTTCTTC | CAGGLAGGHYNEQFF
few | TRBJ2-7 | TRBD2 | TRBV30 | TGTGCCTGGAGCCGACTAGCGGGATTCCCGCCCTACGAGCAGTACTTC | CAWSRLAGFPPYEQYF
few | TRBJ1-2 | . | TRBV30 | TGTGCCTGGACCTTCAACTATGGCTACACCTTC | CAWTFNYGYTF
few | TRBJ2-1 | . | TRBV2 | TGTGCCAGCAAAGAAGACTCAGATGAGCAGTTCTTC | CASKEDSDEQFF
. | TRBJ2-3 | . | TRBV11-2 | TGTGCCAGCAGCTCGTTGACAGTCACAGATACGCAGTATTTT | CASSSLTVTDTQYF
few | TRBJ1-2 | . | TRBV7-2 | TGTGCCAGCAGCACCCGACAGACTAACTATGGCTACACCTTC | CASSTRQTNYGYTF
few | TRBJ2-5 | . | TRBV28 | TGTGCCAGCGGTCAGGGAATGATAGAGACCCAGTACTTC | CASGQGMIETQYF
. | TRBJ2-3 | . | TRBV2 | TGTGCCAGCAGTGAAGCAGGATCCGCCACAGATACGCAGTATTTT | CASSEAGSATDTQYF
few | TRBJ2-1 | . | TRBV7-8 | TGTGCCAGCAGCTTAAGGAATGAGCAGTTCTTC | CASSLRNEQFF
. | TRBJ2-5 | TRBD2 | TRBV9 | TGTGCCAGCAGCCCAGGGACTAGCCAAGAGACCCAGTACTTC | CASSPGTSQETQYF
few | TRBJ2-1 | . | TRBV7-2 | TGTGCCAGCAGCTTAGATAGGGACAATGAGCAGTTCTTC | CASSLDRDNEQFF
. | TRBJ2-5 | . | TRBV27 | TGTGCCAGCAGTTTGTTCCAGGGTGGCCAAGAGACCCAGTACTTC | CASSLFQGGQETQYF
few | TRBJ2-5 | . | TRBV29-1 | TGCAGCGTTGTGACTAGAGAAGAGACCCAGTACTTC | CSVVTREETQYF
few | TRBJ2-7 | TRBD1 | TRBV14 | TGTGCCAGCAGCTCTCGGGACAGGGGTTGGTACGAGCAGTACTTC | CASSSRDRGWYEQYF
. | TRBJ2-3 | TRBD2 | TRBV30 | TGTGCCTGGAGTCCCGGACTAGCGGGAGGGGGAGATACGCAGTATTTT | CAWSPGLAGGGDTQYF
few | TRBJ2-3 | TRBD2 | TRBV25-1 | TGTGCCAGCAGTGACGGCGGGAGGGGGGGAGATACGCAGTATTTT | CASSDGGRGGDTQYF
. | TRBJ1-1 | . | TRBV29-1 | TGCAGCGCCGCACTCCTGGGGAACACTGAAGCTTTCTTT | CSAALLGNTEAFF
. | TRBJ2-3 | TRBD1 | TRBV29-1 | TGCAGCGTGTCGGGACAGAGCACAGATACGCAGTATTTT | CSVSGQSTDTQYF
. | TRBJ1-4 | . | TRBV5-1 | TGCGCCAGCAGCTCCGACGGTAGGGCGGATGAAAAACTGTTTTTT | CASSSDGRADEKLFF
few | TRBJ2-3 | . | TRBV29-1 | TGCAGCGTTGCTCAATCAGATACGCAGTATTTT | CSVAQSDTQYF
. | TRBJ1-3 | TRBD1 | TRBV5-4 | TGTGCCAGCAGCTTAGGACAGGGGGCGTTTGGAAACACCATATATTTT | CASSLGQGAFGNTIYF
. | TRBJ2-2 | TRBD1 | TRBV9 | TGTGCCAGCAGCGCGGGACAGGGGTACGGGGAGCTGTTTTTT | CASSAGQGYGELFF
few | TRBJ2-3 | . | TRBV20-1 | TGCAGTGCTAGCGGTTCAGATACGCAGTATTTT | CSASGSDTQYF
. | TRBJ2-7 | . | TRBV28 | TGTGCCAGCAGTTTGTGGGGAGGGGGATCAAGGGAGCAGTACTTC | CASSLWGGGSREQYF
few | TRBJ2-6 | . | TRBV9 | TGTGCCAGCAGCGTCCGCCCGACTAGTAGTTCTCTGGGATTGGGAGGGGCCAACGTCCTGACTTTC | CASSVRPTSSSLGLGGANVLTF
few | TRBJ2-1 | . | TRBV2 | TGTGCCAGCCTTCTGAACGATGAGCAGTTCTTC | CASLLNDEQFF
. | TRBJ2-5 | . | TRBV25-1 | TGTGCCAGCAGGGCCAGTGTGAAGACCCAGTACTTC | CASRASVKTQYF
few | TRBJ1-4 | TRBD1 | TRBV30 | TGTGCCTGGAGTGCGTCGGGACAGGGTCCTCCGGGGGATGAAAAACTGTTTTTT | CAWSASGQGPPGDEKLFF
few | TRBJ2-1 | TRBD1 | TRBV28 | TGTGCCAGCAGTCCCTTCCGTCGCCGGGACAGGGGACCCTACAATGAGCAGTTCTTC | CASSPFRRRDRGPYNEQFF
. | TRBJ2-3 | TRBD1 | TRBV7-9 | TGTGCCAGCAGTTCCGGGACAGGGTACCCAGATACGCAGTATTTT | CASSSGTGYPDTQYF
once | TRBJ1-1 | . | TRBV30 | TGTGCCTGGAGTTCCAGTGGGGGTGAAGCTTTCTTT | CAWSSSGGEAFF
few | TRBJ2-7 | TRBD1 | TRBV7-7 | TGTGCTAGCAGCCGGGACAGGGTCGGCTACGAGCAGTACTTC | CASSRDRVGYEQYF
. | TRBJ1-5 | TRBD1 | TRBV7-2 | TGTGCCAGCAGCCCGGACAGGGGTAATCAGCCCCAGCATTTT | CASSPDRGNQPQHF